The clone carrying this T cell receptor (beta chain) was seen just once. What it binds is not known. The data derive from a study of Ad26.COV2.S vaccination and SARS-CoV-2 variants. Regarding the study as a whole: Vaccine recipients and placebo recipients showed similar non-spike TCR breadth.

Indicated treatment: roughly 19 received Ad26.COV2.S at low or high dose, single or two shots; several received placebo; per-sample allocation not given. Repertoires come from day 63 after the first vaccine or placebo injection. This table comes from immunoSEQ multiplex PCR, and its TCRdb copy is limited to in-frame clones, with some not included. The sample lists roughly 350,000 clones, around 90% seen once, with about 6.4% in the top ten. With V trimmed by 6 bases and J by 6 bases, 8 bases remained unmatched. Germline V CDR1 and CDR2: MNHEY, SVGAGI. The CDR3 loop spans 14 amino acids. This specimen consisted of peripheral blood, obtained in a trial of Ad26.COV2.S vaccine versus placebo. The TCR comes from a person aged 18-65 years who received the Ad26.COV2.S COVID-19 vaccine or a placebo. The V gene is TRBV6-5, the J gene TRBJ2-3, with TRBD1 matching 8 bases. DNA for the CDR3: TGTGCCAGCAGAGTGACCAGGGGGCTGGATACGCAGTATTTT. It codes for CASRVTRGLDTQYF.